This T cell receptor beta chain was identified during a study of blood T cell repertoires in COVID-19. CDR1 and CDR2 from the germline V gene are MNHNS and SASEGT. The CDR3 totals 12 residues. The V and J ends lost 6 bases and 6 bases respectively, with 9 bases between them. Here immunoSEQ multiplex PCR was the method, and the copy in TCRdb shows in-frame clones only, minus some. The table lists about 45,000 clones, approximately 86% of them singletons. The chain is built from TRBV6-1 and TRBJ2-1, with TRBD1 as a possible D gene (5 bases). Sequencing was performed on peripheral blood. The TCR comes from an elderly woman with acute or convalescent COVID-19. The CDR3 loop is CASSQGANEQFF. In nucleotides, the CDR3 is TGTGCCAGCAGCCAAGGGGCCAATGAGCAGTTCTTC.